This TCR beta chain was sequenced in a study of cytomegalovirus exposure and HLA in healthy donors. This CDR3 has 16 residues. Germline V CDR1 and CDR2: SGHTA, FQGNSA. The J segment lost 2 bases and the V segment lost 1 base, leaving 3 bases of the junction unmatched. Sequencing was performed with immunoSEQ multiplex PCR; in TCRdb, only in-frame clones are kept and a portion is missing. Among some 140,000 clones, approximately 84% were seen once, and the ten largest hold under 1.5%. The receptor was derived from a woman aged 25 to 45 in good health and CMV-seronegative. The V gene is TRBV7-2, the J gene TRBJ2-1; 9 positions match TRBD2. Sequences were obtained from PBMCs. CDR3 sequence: CASSLEVAGAYNEQFF. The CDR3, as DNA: TGTGCCAGCAGCTTAGAAGTAGCGGGGGCCTACAATGAGCAGTTCTTC. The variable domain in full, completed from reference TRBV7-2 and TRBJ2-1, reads GAGVSQSPSNKVTEKGKDVELRCDPISGHTALYWYRQSLGQGLEFLIYFQGNSAPDKSGLPSDRFSAERTGGSVSTLTIQRTQQEDSAVYLCASSLEVAGAYNEQFFGPGTRLTVL.